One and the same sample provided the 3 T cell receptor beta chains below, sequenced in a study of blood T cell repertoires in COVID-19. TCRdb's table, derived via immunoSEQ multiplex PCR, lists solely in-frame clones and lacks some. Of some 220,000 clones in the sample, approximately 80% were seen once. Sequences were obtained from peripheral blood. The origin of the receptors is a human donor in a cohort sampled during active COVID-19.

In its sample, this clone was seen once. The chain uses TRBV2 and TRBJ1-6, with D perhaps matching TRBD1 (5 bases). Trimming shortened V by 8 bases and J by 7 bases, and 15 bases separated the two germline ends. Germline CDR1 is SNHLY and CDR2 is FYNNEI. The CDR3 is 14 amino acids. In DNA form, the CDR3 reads TGTGCCAGCGCGGGCGGGACTAGGAATTCACCCCTCCACTTT. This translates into CASAGGTRNSPLHF.

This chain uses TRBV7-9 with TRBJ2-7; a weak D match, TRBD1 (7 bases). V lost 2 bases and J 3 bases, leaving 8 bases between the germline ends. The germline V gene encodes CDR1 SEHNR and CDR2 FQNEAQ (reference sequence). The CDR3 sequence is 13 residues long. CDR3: CASSLQGGYEQYF. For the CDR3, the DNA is TGTGCCAGCAGCTTACAGGGGGGCTACGAGCAGTACTTC.

The CDR3 loop is CAWSLDRGNQPQHF. DNA for the CDR3: TGTGCCTGGAGTCTAGACAGGGGCAATCAGCCCCAGCATTTT. This chain uses TRBV30 with TRBJ1-5, with TRBD1 matching over 7 bases. Trimming at V came to 2 bases and at J to 2 bases, leaving 3 bases not matched to a gene. CDR1 is GTSNPN and CDR2 is SVGIG in the germline V gene (reference sequence). The CDR3 consists of 14 residues.